This is a list of T cell receptor beta chains from one sample in a study of shared clonotypes between healthy human individuals. The repertoire was sequenced with immunoSEQ multiplex PCR; TCRdb's copy has only in-frame clones and lacks some. The sample includes fewer than 1 million clones, about 96% of them seen just once. Input material: naive CD8+ T cells sorted from blood. These receptor sequences come from a man aged 30 to 39 in good health. Both conserved end residues are part of each CDR3. The D gene is left open where the match is weak. Clone size appears in some rows only: once, few, many, or a class for an expanded clone.

>TRBV7-2|TRBJ2-2|.|TRBD1
TGTGCCAGCAGCCAGCCGGGACAGCCTGGGACGAACACCGGGGAGCTGTTTTTT
CASSQPGQPGTNTGELFF
>TRBV5-5|TRBJ2-7|.|TRBD2
TGTGCCAGCAGCTTGCAGGGACTAGCGGGAGACGAGCAGTACTTC
CASSLQGLAGDEQYF
>TRBV5-1|TRBJ2-2|.|.
TGCGCCAGCAGCGCCCGAAGAGGGAACACCGGGGAGCTGTTTTTT
CASSARRGNTGELFF
>TRBV27|TRBJ1-2|.|.
TGTGCCAGCAGTTTAAAGGTGGGGGGCCACTATGGCTACACCTTC
CASSLKVGGHYGYTF
>TRBV6-5|TRBJ2-5|.|.
TGTGCCAGCAGTTACCGACAGGAACAAGAGACCCAGTACTTC
CASSYRQEQETQYF
>TRBV30|TRBJ2-7|.|.
TGTGCCTGGAGTTCTCTCTACGAGCAGTACTTC
CAWSSLYEQYF
>TRBV7-6|TRBJ2-2|.|.
TGTGCCAGCAGGGGCAGAATGAACACCGGGGAGCTGTTTTTT
CASRGRMNTGELFF
>TRBV7-2|TRBJ2-1|.|TRBD2
TGTGCCAGCAGCCAGGAGACTAGCGAGTACAATGAGCAGTTCTTC
CASSQETSEYNEQFF
>TRBV7-7|TRBJ2-1|.|.
TGTGCTAGCAGCTTTAGCCCGGGGAATGAGCAGTTCTTC
CASSFSPGNEQFF
>TRBV4-3|TRBJ1-5|.|.
TGCGCCAGCAGCCAAAATCGACAGGATAGGAATCAGCCCCAGCATTTT
CASSQNRQDRNQPQHF
>TRBV7-8|TRBJ2-7|.|TRBD2
TGTGCCAGCAGCACGATGGGACTAGCGGGAGCCGAGCAGTACTTC
CASSTMGLAGAEQYF
>TRBV27|TRBJ2-3|.|TRBD2
TGTGCCAGCAGTAGCGGACTAGCGGGAAGGGATACGCAGTATTTT
CASSSGLAGRDTQYF
>TRBV4-2|TRBJ2-7|.|TRBD1
TGTGCCAGCAGCCACGGGACAGGCTACGAGCAGTACTTC
CASSHGTGYEQYF
>TRBV7-2|TRBJ1-4|.|.
TGTGCCAGCAGCTTATTCCCCACCGGGACGACCAATGAAAAACTGTTTTTT
CASSLFPTGTTNEKLFF
>TRBV28|TRBJ2-7|.|.
TGTGCCAGCAGTTCCTCTACCTACGAGCAGTACTTC
CASSSSTYEQYF
>TRBV19|TRBJ1-1|.|TRBD1
TGTGCCACTAGGGACAGCCTAAGGGGAACTGAAGCTTTCTTT
CATRDSLRGTEAFF
>TRBV7-8|TRBJ2-1|once|.
TGTGCCAGCAGCTTAGATGGGACTTCGTTCTTC
CASSLDGTSFF
>TRBV14|TRBJ2-3|.|.
TGTGCCAGCAGCCAGGACTGGCGAGCCGCGCAGTATTTT
CASSQDWRAAQYF
>TRBV5-1|TRBJ2-7|.|TRBD1
TGCGCCAGCAGCTACCTAGGACAGGGGATCTGGCAGTACTTC
CASSYLGQGIWQYF
>TRBV4-1|TRBJ1-1|once|TRBD1
TGCGCCAGCAGCCAAGTAGGACAGGGACCTAACACTGAAGCTTTCTTT
CASSQVGQGPNTEAFF
>TRBV2|TRBJ2-1|.|TRBD1
TGTGCCAGCAGCAGACAGGGTGGCCGCGTGGATGAGCAGTTCTTC
CASSRQGGRVDEQFF
>TRBV27|TRBJ2-7|.|.
TGTGCCAGCAGTTTATCCACCTCCTTGGGGGAGCAGTACTTC
CASSLSTSLGEQYF
>TRBV6-5|TRBJ2-1|once|TRBD2
TGTGCCAGCAGTCAGGGACTAGCTTACAATGAGCAGTTCTTC
CASSQGLAYNEQFF
>TRBV27|TRBJ2-2|once|.
TGTGCCAGCAGCTCCGATGGGGCCATAAGCACCGGGGAGCTGTTTTTT
CASSSDGAISTGELFF
>TRBV27|TRBJ2-7|once|.
TGTGCCAGCAGTCCCAATGGACCAAACTACGAGCAGTACTTC
CASSPNGPNYEQYF
>TRBV2|TRBJ2-1|.|TRBD2
TGTGCCAGCAGTGTTCCTCTACTAGCGGGAAGTAAGAGCTCCTACAATGAGCAGTTCTTC
CASSVPLLAGSKSSYNEQFF
>TRBV28|TRBJ2-3|.|TRBD2
TGTGCCAGCAGTTTGGTGCGGGAGGGTGCAGATACGCAGTATTTT
CASSLVREGADTQYF
>TRBV5-1|TRBJ2-7|.|.
TGCGCCAGCACAGGGCCTCCCTCCTACGAGCAGTACTTC
CASTGPPSYEQYF
>TRBV6-5|TRBJ1-1|.|TRBD1
TGTGCCAGCAGCAGACAGGGGTGGGCTGAAGCTTTCTTT
CASSRQGWAEAFF
>TRBV7-9|TRBJ1-3|.|.
TGTGCCAGCAGCTCCCGGGCCCCAGGGCCTGGAAACACCATATATTTT
CASSSRAPGPGNTIYF
>TRBV7-5|TRBJ2-7|.|.
TGTGTCAAGCGACAGGTTCTCTCCTACGAGCAGTACTTC
CVKRQVLSYEQYF
>TRBV19|TRBJ2-2|.|.
TGTGCCAGTGGGACCTCGGGCACCGGGGAGCTGTTTTTT
CASGTSGTGELFF
>TRBV27|TRBJ1-5|.|TRBD1
TGTGCCAGCAGTTTGACAGGGCTTCAGCCCCAGCATTTT
CASSLTGLQPQHF
>TRBV5-1|TRBJ2-7|.|.
TGCGCCAGCAGCTTGGTGACCGGTGGTTCCTACGAGCAGTACTTC
CASSLVTGGSYEQYF
>TRBV6-5|TRBJ1-1|.|.
TGTGCCAGCAGTTACAGTCCAGTCACTGAAGCTTTCTTT
CASSYSPVTEAFF